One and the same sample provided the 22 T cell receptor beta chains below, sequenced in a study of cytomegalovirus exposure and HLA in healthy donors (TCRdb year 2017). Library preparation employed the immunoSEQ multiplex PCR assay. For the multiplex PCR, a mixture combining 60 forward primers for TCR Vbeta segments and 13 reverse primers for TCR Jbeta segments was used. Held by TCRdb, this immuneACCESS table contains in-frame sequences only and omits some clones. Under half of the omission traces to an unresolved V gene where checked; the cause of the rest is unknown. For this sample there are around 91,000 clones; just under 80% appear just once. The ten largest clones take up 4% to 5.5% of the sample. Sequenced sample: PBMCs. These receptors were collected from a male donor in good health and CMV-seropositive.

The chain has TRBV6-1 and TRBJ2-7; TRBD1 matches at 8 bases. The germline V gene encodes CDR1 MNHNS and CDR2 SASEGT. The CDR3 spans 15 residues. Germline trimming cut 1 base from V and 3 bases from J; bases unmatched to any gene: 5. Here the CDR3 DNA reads TGTGCCAGCAGTGAAGGGCAGGGGGCCCACTACGAGCAGTACTTC. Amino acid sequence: CASSEGQGAHYEQYF.

The CDR3: CASSQTGSDIQYF. Written as DNA, the CDR3 is TGTGCCAGCAGCCAGACAGGGTCGGACATTCAGTACTTC. This chain connects TRBV14 to TRBJ2-4, with 7 bases fitting TRBD1. The V gene end was trimmed by 3 bases and the J gene end by 8 bases; junction bases not matched to a gene: 4. This CDR3 has 13 residues. Germline loops: CDR1 SGHDN, CDR2 FVKESK. The full variable domain, rest sourced from reference TRBV14 and TRBJ2-4, is EAGVTQFPSHSVIEKGQTVTLRCDPISGHDNLYWYRRVMGKEIKFLLHFVKESKQDESGMPNNRFLAERTGGTYSTLKVQPAELEDSGVYFCASSQTGSDIQYFGAGTRLSVL.

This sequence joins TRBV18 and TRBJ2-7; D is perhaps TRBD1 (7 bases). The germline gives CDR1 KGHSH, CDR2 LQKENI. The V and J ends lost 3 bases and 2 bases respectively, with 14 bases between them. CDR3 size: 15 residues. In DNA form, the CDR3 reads TGTGCCAGCTCACCTCGCGGGACAGCTACCTACGAGCAGTACTTC. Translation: CASSPRGTATYEQYF. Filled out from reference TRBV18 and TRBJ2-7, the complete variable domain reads NAGVMQNPRHLVRRRGQEARLRCSPMKGHSHVYWYRQLPEEGLKFMVYLQKENIIDESGMPKERFSAEFPKEGPSILRIQQVVRGDSAAYFCASSPRGTATYEQYFGPGTRLTVT.

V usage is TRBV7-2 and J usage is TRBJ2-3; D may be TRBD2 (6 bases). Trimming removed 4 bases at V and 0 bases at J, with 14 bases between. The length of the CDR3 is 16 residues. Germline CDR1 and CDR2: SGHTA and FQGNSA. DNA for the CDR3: TGTGCCAGCAGCTCCGCGGGAACCTCTAGCACAGATACGCAGTATTTT. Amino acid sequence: CASSSAGTSSTDTQYF. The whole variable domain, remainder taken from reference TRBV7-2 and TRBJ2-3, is GAGVSQSPSNKVTEKGKDVELRCDPISGHTALYWYRQSLGQGLEFLIYFQGNSAPDKSGLPSDRFSAERTGGSVSTLTIQRTQQEDSAVYLCASSSAGTSSTDTQYFGPGTRLTVL.

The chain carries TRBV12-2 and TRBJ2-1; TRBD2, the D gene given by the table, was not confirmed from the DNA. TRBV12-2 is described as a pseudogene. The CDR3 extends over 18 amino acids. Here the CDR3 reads CASRPTPGTSGGGFEQFF. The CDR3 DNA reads TGTGCAAGTCGCCCGACGCCCGGGACTAGCGGGGGGGGATTTGAGCAGTTCTTC.

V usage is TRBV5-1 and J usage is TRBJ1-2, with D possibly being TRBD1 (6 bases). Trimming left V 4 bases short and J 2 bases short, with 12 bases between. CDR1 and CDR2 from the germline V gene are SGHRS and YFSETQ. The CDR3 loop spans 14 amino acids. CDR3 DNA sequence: TGCGCCAGCAGCCCATACAGGGAAAACTATGGCTACACCTTC. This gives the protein CASSPYRENYGYTF.

The CDR3 DNA reads TGTGCCAGCAGCGTTCGTTGGGCGAACACTGAAGCTTTCTTT. This translates into CASSVRWANTEAFF. V gene TRBV9 combines with J gene TRBJ1-1; no firm D call. V shed 2 bases and J shed 1 base, with 9 bases lying between them. The CDR3 contains 14 residues. CDR1 SGDLS and CDR2 YYNGEE come from the germline V gene.

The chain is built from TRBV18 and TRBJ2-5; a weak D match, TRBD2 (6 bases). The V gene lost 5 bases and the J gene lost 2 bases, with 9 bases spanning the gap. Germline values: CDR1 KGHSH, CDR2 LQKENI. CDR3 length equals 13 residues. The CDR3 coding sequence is TGTGCCAGCTCAGGGACTCTGCAAGAGACCCAGTACTTC. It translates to CASSGTLQETQYF. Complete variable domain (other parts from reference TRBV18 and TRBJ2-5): NAGVMQNPRHLVRRRGQEARLRCSPMKGHSHVYWYRQLPEEGLKFMVYLQKENIIDESGMPKERFSAEFPKEGPSILRIQQVVRGDSAAYFCASSGTLQETQYFGPGTRLLVL.

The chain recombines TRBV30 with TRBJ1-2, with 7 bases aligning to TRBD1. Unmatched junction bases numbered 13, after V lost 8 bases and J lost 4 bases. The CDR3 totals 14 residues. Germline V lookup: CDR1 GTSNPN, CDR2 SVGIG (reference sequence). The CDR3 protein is CARGGAGQSYGYTF. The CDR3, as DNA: TGTGCCCGGGGGGGAGCGGGACAGAGCTATGGCTACACCTTC.

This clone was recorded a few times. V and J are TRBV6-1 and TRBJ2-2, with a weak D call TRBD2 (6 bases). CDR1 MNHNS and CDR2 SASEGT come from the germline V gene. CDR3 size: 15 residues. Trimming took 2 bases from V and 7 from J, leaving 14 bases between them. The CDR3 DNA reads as TGTGCCAGCAGTGAAAATGGAGGGTTAGGCGGGGAGCTGTTTTTT. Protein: CASSENGGLGGELFF.

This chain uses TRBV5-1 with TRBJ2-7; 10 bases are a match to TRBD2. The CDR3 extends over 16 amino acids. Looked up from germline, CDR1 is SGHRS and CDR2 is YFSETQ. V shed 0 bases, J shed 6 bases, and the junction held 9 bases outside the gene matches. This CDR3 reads CASSLGASGSSGEQYF. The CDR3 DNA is TGCGCCAGCAGCTTGGGGGCTAGCGGGAGTAGCGGCGAGCAGTACTTC.

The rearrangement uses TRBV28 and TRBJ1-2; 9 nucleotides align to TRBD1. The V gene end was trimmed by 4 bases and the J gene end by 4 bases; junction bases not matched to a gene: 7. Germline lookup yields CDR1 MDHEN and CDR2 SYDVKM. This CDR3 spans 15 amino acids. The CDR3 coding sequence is TGTGCCAGCAGTTCCGGGACAGGGAACAGCTATGGCTACACCTTC. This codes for CASSSGTGNSYGYTF.

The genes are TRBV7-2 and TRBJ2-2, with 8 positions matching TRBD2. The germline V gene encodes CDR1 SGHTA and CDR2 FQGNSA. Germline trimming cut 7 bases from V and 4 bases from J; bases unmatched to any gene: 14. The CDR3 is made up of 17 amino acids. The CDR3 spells CASILNPGLVGTGELFF. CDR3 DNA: TGTGCCAGCATCCTAAATCCGGGACTAGTAGGCACCGGGGAGCTGTTTTTT.

This chain's CDR3 is CAWTSQNRGNQPQHF. The DNA for the CDR3 is TGTGCCTGGACCTCACAAAACAGGGGCAATCAGCCCCAGCATTTT. This rearrangement joins TRBV30 to TRBJ1-5; TRBD1 is a possible D gene (6 bases). Germline V gene sequence: CDR1 GTSNPN, CDR2 SVGIG (reference sequence). The CDR3 totals 15 residues. Trimming removed 4 bases at V and 2 bases at J, with 15 bases between.

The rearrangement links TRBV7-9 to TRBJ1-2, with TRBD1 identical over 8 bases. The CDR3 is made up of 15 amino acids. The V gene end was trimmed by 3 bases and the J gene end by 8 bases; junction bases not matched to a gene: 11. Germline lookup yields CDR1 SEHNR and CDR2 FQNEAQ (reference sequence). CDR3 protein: CASSFTPDRGDGYTF. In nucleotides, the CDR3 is TGTGCCAGCAGCTTCACCCCCGACAGGGGTGACGGCTACACCTTC.

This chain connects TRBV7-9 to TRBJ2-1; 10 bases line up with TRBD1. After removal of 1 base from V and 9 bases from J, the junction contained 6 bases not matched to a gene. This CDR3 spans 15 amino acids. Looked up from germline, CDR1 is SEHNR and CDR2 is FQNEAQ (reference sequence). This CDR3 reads CASSLGQGAQGEQFF. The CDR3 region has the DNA TGTGCCAGCAGCTTAGGACAGGGGGCGCAGGGTGAGCAGTTCTTC.

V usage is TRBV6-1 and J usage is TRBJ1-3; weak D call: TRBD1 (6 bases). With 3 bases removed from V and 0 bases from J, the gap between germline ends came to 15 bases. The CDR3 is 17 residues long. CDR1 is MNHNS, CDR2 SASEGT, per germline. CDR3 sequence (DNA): TGTGCCAGCAGTGATAAACAGGGTTTGAACTCTGGAAACACCATATATTTT. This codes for CASSDKQGLNSGNTIYF.

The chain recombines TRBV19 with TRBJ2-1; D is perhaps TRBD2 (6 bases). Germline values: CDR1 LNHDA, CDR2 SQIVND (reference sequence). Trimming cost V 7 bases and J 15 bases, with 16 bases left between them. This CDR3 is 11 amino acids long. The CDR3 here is CASTRSGVPFF. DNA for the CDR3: TGTGCCAGTACCCGATCGGGAGTACCGTTCTTC.

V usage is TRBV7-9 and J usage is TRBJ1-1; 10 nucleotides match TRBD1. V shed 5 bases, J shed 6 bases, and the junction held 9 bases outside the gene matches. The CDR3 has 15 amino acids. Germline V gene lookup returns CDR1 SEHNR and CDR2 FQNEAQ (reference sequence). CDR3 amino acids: CASSARTGGKAEAFF. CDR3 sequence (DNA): TGTGCCAGCAGCGCCCGGACAGGGGGAAAGGCTGAAGCTTTCTTT.

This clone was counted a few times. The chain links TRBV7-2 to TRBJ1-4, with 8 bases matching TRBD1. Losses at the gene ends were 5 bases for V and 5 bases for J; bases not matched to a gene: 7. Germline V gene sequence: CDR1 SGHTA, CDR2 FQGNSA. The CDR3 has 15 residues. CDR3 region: CASSPGQGTNEKLFF. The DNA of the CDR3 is TGTGCCAGCAGCCCAGGACAGGGAACAAATGAAAAACTGTTTTTT.

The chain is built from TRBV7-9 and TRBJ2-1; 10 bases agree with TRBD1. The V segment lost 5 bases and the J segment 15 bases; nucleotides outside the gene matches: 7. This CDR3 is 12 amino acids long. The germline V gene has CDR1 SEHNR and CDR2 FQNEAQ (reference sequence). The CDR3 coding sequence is TGTGCCAGCAGCAACCAGCGGGACAGGGGGTTCTTC. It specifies CASSNQRDRGFF.

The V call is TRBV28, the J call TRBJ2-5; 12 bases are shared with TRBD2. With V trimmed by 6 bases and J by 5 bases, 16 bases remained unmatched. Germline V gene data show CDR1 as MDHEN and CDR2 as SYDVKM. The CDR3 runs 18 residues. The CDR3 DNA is TGTGCCAGCAGCTTCCACAGCCCGGGACTAGCGGGCGGGGAGACCCAGTACTTC. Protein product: CASSFHSPGLAGGETQYF.